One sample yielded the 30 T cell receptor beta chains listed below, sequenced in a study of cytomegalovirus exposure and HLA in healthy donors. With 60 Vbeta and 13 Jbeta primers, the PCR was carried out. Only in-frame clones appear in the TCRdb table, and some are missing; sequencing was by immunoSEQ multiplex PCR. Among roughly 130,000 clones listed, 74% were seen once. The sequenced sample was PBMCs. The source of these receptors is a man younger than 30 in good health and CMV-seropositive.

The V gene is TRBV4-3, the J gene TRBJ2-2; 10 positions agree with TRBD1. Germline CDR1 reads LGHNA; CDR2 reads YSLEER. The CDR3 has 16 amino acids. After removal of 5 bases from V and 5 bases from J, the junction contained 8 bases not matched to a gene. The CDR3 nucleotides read TGCGCCAGCAGCTGGGCGACAGGGGGCGCAACCGGGGAGCTGTTTTTT. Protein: CASSWATGGATGELFF.

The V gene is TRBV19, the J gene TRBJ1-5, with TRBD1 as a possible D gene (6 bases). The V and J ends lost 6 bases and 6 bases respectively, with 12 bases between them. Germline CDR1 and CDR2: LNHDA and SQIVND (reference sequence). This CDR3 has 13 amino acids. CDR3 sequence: CASRGQGSQPQHF. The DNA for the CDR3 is TGTGCCAGTAGGGGGCAGGGGTCTCAGCCCCAGCATTTT. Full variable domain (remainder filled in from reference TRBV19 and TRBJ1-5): DGGITQSPKYLFRKEGQNVTLSCEQNLNHDAMYWYRQDPGQGLRLIYYSQIVNDFQKGDIAEGYSVSREKKESFPLTVTSAQKNPTAFYLCASRGQGSQPQHFGDGTRLSIL.

The CDR3 loop reads CASSRTGGNYGYTF. CDR3 DNA: TGTGCCAGCAGTCGGACAGGGGGAAACTATGGCTACACCTTC. The chain couples TRBV6-6 to TRBJ1-2; 10 bases are shared with TRBD1. The CDR3 is 14 amino acids. V lost 5 bases and J lost 2; bases outside the gene matches: 2. Germline CDR1 is MNHNY and CDR2 is SVGAGI (reference sequence).

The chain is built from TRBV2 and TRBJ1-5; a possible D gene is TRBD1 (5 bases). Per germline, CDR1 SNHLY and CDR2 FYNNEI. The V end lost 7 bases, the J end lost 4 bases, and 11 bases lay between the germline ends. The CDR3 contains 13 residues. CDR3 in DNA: TGTGCCAGCATGGGGCGATTGAATCAGCCCCAGCATTTT. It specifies CASMGRLNQPQHF.

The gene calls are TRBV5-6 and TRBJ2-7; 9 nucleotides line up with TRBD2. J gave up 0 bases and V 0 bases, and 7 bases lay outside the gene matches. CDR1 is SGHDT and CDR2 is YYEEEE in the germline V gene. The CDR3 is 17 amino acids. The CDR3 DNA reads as TGTGCCAGCAGCTTGGCCGGGCTAGCGGGGAACTCCTACGAGCAGTACTTC. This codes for CASSLAGLAGNSYEQYF.

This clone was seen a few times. CDR3 bases: TGTGCCACCAGCAGAGATACACAGCCCCAGCATTTT. This codes for CATSRDTQPQHF. The rearrangement uses TRBV15 and TRBJ1-5; D is uncertain. Germline CDR1 LNHNV, CDR2 YYDKDF (reference sequence). The CDR3 is 12 amino acids. V gave up 0 bases and J gave up 7 bases, with 4 bases separating them.

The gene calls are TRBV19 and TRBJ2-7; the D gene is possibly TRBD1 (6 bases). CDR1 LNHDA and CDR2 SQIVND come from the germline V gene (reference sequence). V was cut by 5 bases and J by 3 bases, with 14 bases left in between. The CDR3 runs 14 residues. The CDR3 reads CASSVQGSSYEQYF. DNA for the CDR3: TGTGCCAGTAGTGTACAGGGTTCAAGCTACGAGCAGTACTTC. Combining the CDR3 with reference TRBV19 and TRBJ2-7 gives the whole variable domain DGGITQSPKYLFRKEGQNVTLSCEQNLNHDAMYWYRQDPGQGLRLIYYSQIVNDFQKGDIAEGYSVSREKKESFPLTVTSAQKNPTAFYLCASSVQGSSYEQYFGPGTRLTVT.

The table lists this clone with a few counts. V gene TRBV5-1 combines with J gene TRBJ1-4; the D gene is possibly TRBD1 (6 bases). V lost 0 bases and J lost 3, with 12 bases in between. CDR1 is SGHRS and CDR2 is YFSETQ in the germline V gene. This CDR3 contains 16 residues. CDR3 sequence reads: CASSLEGGRSNEKLFF. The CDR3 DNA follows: TGCGCCAGCAGCTTGGAGGGGGGGCGGTCTAATGAAAAACTGTTTTTT.

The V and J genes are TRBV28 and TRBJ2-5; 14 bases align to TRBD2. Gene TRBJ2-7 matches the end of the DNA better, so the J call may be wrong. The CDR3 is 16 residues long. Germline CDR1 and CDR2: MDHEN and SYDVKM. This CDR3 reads CASSLTSGGAIYEQYF. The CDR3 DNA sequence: TGTGCCAGCAGTCTGACTAGCGGGGGGGCGATATACGAGCAGTACTTC.

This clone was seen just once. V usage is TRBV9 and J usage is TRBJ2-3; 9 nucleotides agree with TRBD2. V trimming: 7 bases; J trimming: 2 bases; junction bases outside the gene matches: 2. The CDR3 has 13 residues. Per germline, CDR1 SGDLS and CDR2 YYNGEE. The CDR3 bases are TGTGCCAGCCAGCGGGGGGACACAGATACGCAGTATTTT. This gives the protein CASQRGDTDTQYF.

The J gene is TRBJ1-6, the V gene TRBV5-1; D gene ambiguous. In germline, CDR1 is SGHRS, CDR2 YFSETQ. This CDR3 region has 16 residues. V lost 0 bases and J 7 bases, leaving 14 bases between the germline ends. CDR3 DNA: TGCGCCAGCAGCTTGGCGCCCGGCTCCAGGAATTCACCCCTCCACTTT. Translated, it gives CASSLAPGSRNSPLHF.

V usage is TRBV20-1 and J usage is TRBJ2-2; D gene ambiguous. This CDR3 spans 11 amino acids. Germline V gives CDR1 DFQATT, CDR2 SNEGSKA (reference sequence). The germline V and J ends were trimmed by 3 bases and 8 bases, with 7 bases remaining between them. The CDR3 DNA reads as TGCAGTGCTAGCAGCGCTGGGGAGCTGTTTTTT. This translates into CSASSAGELFF.

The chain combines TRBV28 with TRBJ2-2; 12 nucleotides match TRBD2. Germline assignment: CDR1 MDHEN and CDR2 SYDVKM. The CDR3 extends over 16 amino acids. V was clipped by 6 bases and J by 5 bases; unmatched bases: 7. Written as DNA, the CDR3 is TGTGCCAGCAGCCTTCGACTAGCGGGAGTAACCGGGGAGCTGTTTTTT. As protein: CASSLRLAGVTGELFF.

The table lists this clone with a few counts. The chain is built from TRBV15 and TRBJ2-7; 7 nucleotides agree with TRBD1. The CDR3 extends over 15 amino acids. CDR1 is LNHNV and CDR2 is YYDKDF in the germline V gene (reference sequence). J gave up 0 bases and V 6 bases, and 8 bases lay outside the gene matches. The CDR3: CATRREQGPSYEQYF. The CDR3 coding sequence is TGTGCCACCAGACGCGAACAGGGGCCCTCCTACGAGCAGTACTTC.

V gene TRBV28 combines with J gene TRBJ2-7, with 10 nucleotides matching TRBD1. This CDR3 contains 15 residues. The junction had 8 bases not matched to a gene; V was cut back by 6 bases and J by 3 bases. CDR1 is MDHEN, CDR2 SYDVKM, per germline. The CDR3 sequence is CASSRGQGFGYEQYF. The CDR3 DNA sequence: TGTGCCAGCAGCCGGGGACAGGGGTTTGGCTACGAGCAGTACTTC. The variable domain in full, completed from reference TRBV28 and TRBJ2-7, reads DVKVTQSSRYLVKRTGEKVFLECVQDMDHENMFWYRQDPGLGLRLIYFSYDVKMKEKGDIPEGYSVSREKKERFSLILESASTNQTSMYLCASSRGQGFGYEQYFGPGTRLTVT.

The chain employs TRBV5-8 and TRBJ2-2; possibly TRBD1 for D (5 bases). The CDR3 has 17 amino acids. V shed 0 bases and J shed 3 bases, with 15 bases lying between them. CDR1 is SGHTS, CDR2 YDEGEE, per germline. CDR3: CASSLDADRYYTGELFF. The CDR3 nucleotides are TGTGCCAGCAGCTTGGACGCTGACAGATACTACACCGGGGAGCTGTTTTTT.

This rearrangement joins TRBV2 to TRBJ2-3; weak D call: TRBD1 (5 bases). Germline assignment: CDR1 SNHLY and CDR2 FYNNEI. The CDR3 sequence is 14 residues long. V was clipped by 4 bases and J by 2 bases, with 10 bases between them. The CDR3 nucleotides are TGTGCCAGCAGTGGGGGCGGTAACACAGATACGCAGTATTTT. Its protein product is CASSGGGNTDTQYF.

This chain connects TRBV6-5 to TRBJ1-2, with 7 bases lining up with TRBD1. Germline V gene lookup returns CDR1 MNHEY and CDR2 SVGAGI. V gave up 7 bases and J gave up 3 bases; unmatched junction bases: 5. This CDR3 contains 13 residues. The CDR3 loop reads CASTRQGDYGYTF. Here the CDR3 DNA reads TGTGCCAGCACCCGTCAGGGGGACTATGGCTACACCTTC.

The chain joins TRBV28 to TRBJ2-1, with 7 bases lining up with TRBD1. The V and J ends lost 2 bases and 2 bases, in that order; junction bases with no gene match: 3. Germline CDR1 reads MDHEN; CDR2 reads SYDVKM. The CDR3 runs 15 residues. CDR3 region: CASSLPTGTYNEQFF. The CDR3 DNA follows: TGTGCCAGCAGTTTACCGACAGGGACCTACAATGAGCAGTTCTTC.

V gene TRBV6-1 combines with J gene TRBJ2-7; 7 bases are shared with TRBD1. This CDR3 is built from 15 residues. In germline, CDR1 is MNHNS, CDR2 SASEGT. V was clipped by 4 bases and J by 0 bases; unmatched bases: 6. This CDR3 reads CASSAGTVSSYEQYF. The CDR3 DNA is TGTGCCAGCAGTGCGGGGACAGTTAGCTCCTACGAGCAGTACTTC.

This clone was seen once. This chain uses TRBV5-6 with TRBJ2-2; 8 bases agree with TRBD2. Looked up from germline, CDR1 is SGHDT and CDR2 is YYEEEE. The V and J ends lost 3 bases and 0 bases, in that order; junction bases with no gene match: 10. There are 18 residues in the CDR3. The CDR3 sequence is CASSSTGGGLSNTGELFF. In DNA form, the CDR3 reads TGTGCCAGCAGCTCCACCGGCGGGGGGCTATCGAACACCGGGGAGCTGTTTTTT. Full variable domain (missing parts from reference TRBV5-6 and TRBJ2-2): DAGVTQSPTHLIKTRGQQVTLRCSPKSGHDTVSWYQQALGQGPQFIFQYYEEEERQRGNFPDRFSGHQFPNYSSELNVNALLLGDSALYLCASSSTGGGLSNTGELFFGEGSRLTVL.

The CDR3 DNA sequence: TGTGCCAGCAGCTTAGCTGGGAGCTCTGCTTTCTTT. Translation gives CASSLAGSSAFF. The rearrangement joins TRBV7-6 to TRBJ1-1; D not certain. The V gene lost 0 bases and the J gene lost 11 bases, with 10 bases spanning the gap. Germline values: CDR1 SGHVS, CDR2 FNYEAQ. There are 12 residues in the CDR3.

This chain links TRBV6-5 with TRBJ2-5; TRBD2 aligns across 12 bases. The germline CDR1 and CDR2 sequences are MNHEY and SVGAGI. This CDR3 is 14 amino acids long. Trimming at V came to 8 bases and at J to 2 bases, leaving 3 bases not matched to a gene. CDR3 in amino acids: CASGTSGSQETQYF. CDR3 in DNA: TGTGCCAGCGGGACTAGCGGGTCTCAAGAGACCCAGTACTTC.

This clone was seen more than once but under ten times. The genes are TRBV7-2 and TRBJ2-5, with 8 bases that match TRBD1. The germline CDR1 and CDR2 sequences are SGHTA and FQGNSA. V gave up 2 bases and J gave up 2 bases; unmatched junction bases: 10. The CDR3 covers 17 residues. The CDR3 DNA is TGTGCCAGCAGCTTATCTTGGGGACAGGTGGGACAAGAGACCCAGTACTTC. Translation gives CASSLSWGQVGQETQYF.

The CDR3 DNA is TGTGCCAGCAGTTTAACCGGGACTCCTACCTACGAGCAGTACTTC. Translation gives CASSLTGTPTYEQYF. The rearrangement links TRBV27 to TRBJ2-7; D may be TRBD2 (6 bases). V was pared by 2 bases and J by 2 bases, with 13 bases between. CDR3 length: 15 residues. In germline, CDR1 is MNHEY, CDR2 SMNVEV (reference sequence).

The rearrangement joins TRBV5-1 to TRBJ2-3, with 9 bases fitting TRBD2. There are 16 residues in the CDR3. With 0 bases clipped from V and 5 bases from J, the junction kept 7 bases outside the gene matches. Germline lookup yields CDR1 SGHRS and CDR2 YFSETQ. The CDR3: CASSLGLAGAEDTQYF. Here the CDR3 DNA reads TGCGCCAGCAGCTTGGGGTTAGCGGGAGCGGAAGATACGCAGTATTTT.

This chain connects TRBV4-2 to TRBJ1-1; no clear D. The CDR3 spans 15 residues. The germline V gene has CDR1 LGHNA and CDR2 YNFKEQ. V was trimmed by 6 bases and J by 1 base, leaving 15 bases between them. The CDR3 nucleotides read TGTGCCAGCAGGTTCGTCCAACGGGAGAACACTGAAGCTTTCTTT. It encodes CASRFVQRENTEAFF.

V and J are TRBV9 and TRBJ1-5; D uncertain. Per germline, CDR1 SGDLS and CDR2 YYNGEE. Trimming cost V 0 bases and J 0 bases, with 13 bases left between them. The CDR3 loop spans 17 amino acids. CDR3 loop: CASSVGPSPISNQPQHF. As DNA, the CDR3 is TGTGCCAGCAGCGTAGGGCCGTCCCCCATTAGCAATCAGCCCCAGCATTTT.

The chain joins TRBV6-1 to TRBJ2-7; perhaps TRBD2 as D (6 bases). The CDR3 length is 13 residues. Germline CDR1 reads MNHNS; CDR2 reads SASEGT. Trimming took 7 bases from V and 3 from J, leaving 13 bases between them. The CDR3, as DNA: TGTGCCAGCAACCATCGCGGGGTCTACGAGCAGTACTTC. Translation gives CASNHRGVYEQYF.

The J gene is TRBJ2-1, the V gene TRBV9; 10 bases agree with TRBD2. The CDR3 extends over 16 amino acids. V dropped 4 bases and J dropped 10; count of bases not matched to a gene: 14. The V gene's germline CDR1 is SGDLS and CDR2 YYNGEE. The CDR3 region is CASSLGTSARSAEQFF. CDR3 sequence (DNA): TGTGCCAGCAGCTTAGGGACTAGCGCTAGGTCTGCGGAGCAGTTCTTC.